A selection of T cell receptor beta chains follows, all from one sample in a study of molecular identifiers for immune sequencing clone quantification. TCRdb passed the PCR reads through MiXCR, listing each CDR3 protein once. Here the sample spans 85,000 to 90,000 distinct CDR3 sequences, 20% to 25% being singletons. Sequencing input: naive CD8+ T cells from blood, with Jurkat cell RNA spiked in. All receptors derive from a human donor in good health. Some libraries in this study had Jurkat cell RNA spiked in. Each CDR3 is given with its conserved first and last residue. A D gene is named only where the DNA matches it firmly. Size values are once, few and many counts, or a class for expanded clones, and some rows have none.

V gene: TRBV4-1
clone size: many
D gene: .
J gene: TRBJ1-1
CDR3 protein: CASSQEGNPNTEAFF
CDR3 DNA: TGCGCCAGCAGCCAAGAGGGGAATCCGAACACTGAAGCTTTCTTT

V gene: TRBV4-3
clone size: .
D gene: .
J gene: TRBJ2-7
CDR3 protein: CASSQSGQAPYGQYF
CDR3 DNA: TGCGCCAGCAGCCAATCTGGACAAGCTCCATACGGGCAGTACTTC

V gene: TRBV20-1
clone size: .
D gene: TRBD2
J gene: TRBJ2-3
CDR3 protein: CSARRLAGAAATQYF
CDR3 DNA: TGCAGTGCTAGAAGGCTAGCGGGGGCGGCAGCTACGCAGTATTTT

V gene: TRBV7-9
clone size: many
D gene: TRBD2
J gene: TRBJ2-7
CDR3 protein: CASSTWTSGPSYEQYF
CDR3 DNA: TGTGCCAGCAGCACGTGGACTAGCGGGCCCTCCTACGAGCAGTACTTC

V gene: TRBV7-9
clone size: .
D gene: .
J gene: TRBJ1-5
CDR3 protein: CASSSSGVNQPQHF
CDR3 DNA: TGTGCCAGCAGCTCTTCAGGGGTCAATCAGCCCCAGCATTTT

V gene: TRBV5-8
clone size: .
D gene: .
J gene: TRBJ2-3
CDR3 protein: CASSGGDSSPSTDTQYF
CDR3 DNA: TGTGCCAGCAGCGGGGGGGACAGTTCCCCTAGCACAGATACGCAGTATTTT

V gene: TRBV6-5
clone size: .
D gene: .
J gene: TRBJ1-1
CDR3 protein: CASRTTGWAEAFF
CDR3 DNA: TGTGCCAGCAGAACAACAGGGTGGGCTGAAGCTTTCTTT

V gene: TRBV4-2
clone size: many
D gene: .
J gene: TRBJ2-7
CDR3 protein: CASSQDQQRTYEQYF
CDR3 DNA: TGTGCCAGCAGCCAAGATCAACAGAGAACCTACGAGCAGTACTTC

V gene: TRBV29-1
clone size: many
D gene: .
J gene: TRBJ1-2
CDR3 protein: CSVTPEPLGYGYTF
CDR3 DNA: TGCAGCGTTACCCCGGAGCCTCTGGGGTATGGCTACACCTTC

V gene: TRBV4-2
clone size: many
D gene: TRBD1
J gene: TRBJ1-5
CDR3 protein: CASSQVTGGFDQPQHF
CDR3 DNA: TGTGCCAGCAGCCAAGTAACAGGGGGTTTCGATCAGCCCCAGCATTTT

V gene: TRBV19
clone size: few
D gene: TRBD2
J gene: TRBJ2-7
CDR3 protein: CASSGAGGRYEQYF
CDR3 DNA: TGTGCCAGTAGTGGAGCGGGGGGTAGATACGAGCAGTACTTC

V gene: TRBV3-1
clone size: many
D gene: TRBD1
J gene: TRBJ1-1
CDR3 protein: CASSGGPGTGLFSNTEAFF
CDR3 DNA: TGTGCCAGCAGCGGAGGGCCGGGGACAGGGCTATTTTCGAACACTGAAGCTTTCTTT

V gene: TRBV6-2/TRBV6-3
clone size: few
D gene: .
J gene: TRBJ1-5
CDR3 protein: CASSLWTVMSNQPQHF
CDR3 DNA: TGTGCCAGCAGTCTTTGGACAGTCATGAGCAATCAGCCCCAGCATTTT

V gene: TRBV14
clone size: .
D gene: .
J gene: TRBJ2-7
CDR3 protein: CASSQGEGSYEQYF
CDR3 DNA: TGTGCCAGCAGCCAAGGTGAGGGCTCCTACGAGCAGTACTTC

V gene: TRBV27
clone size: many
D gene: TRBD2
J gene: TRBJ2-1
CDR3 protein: CASSARAGGIDEQFF
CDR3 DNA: TGTGCCAGCAGTGCACGAGCGGGAGGGATCGATGAGCAGTTCTTC

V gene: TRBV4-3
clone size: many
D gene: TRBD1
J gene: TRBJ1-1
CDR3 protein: CASSQDTGDTEAFF
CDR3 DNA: TGCGCCAGCAGCCAGGATACAGGGGACACTGAAGCTTTCTTT

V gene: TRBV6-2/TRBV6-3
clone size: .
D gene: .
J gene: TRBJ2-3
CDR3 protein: CASSYLSSSTDTQYF
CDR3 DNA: TGTGCCAGCAGTTACTTGTCTTCTAGCACAGATACGCAGTATTTT

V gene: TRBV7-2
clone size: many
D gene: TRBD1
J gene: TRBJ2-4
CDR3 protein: CASSSDRTWAKNIQYF
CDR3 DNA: TGTGCCAGCAGCTCGGACAGGACGTGGGCCAAAAACATTCAGTACTTC

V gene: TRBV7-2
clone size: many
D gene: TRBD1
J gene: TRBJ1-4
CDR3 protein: CASSRQGIATNEKLFF
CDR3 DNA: TGTGCCAGCAGCCGACAGGGGATCGCAACTAATGAAAAACTGTTTTTT

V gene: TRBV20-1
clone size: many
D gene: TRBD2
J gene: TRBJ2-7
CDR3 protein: CSAVSGSSYEQYF
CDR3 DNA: TGCAGTGCTGTTAGCGGGAGCAGCTACGAGCAGTACTTC

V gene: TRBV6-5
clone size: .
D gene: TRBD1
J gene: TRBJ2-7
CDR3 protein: CASSQTGDEQYF
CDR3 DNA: TGTGCCAGCAGTCAAACAGGGGATGAGCAGTACTTC

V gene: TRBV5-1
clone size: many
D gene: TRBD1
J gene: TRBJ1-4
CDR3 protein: CASSFADRGTNEKLFF
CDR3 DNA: TGCGCCAGCAGCTTCGCGGACAGGGGAACTAATGAAAAACTGTTTTTT

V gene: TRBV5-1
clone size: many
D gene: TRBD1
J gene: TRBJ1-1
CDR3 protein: CASSVGQGNEAFF
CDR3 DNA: TGCGCCAGCAGCGTAGGACAGGGTAATGAAGCTTTCTTT

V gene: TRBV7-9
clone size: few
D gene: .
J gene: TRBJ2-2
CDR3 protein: CASSRLLGAGELFF
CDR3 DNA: TGTGCCAGCAGCCGACTGTTGGGAGCGGGGGAGCTGTTTTTT

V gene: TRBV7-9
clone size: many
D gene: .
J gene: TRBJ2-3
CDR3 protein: CASSPRANNADTQYF
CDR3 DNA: TGTGCCAGCAGCCCCAGGGCCAACAACGCAGATACGCAGTATTTT

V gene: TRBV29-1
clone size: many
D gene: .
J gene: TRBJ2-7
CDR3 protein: CSVEEGPGPYEQYF
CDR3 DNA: TGCAGCGTTGAAGAGGGTCCAGGGCCCTACGAGCAGTACTTC

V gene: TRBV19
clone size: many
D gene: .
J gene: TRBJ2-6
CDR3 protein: CASTNVGAGANVLTF
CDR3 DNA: TGTGCCAGTACCAATGTAGGGGCCGGGGCCAACGTCCTGACTTTC

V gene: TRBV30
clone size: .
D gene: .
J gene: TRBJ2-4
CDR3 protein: CAWSVELAKNIQYF
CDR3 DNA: TGTGCCTGGAGTGTTGAACTAGCCAAAAACATTCAGTACTTC

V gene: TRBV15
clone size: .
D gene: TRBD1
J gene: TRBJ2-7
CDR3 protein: CATSSRGQGLSSYEQYF
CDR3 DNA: TGTGCCACCAGCTCGAGGGGACAGGGCCTGAGCTCCTACGAGCAGTACTTC

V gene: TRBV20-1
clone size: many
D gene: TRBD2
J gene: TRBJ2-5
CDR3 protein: CSAWGLAGGPETQYF
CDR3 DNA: TGCAGTGCCTGGGGACTAGCGGGAGGGCCGGAGACCCAGTACTTC

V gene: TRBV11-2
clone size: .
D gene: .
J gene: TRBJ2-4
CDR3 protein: CASSLGDLQYF
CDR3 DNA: TGTGCCAGCAGCTTAGGGGATCTTCAGTACTTC

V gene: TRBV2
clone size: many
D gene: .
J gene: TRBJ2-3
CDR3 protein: CASSGGAPDTQYF
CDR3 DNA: TGTGCCAGCAGTGGGGGGGCCCCAGATACGCAGTATTTT

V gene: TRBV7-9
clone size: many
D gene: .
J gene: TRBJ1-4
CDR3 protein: CASSLGTFQTNEKLFF
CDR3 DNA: TGTGCCAGCAGCTTAGGGACCTTCCAGACTAATGAAAAACTGTTTTTT

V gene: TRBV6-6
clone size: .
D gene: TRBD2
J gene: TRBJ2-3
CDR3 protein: CASSPLAVFGTDTQYF
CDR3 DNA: TGTGCCAGCAGCCCCCTAGCGGTCTTTGGCACAGATACGCAGTATTTT

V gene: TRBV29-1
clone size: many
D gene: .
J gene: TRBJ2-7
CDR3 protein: CSVEAPLTEGFEQYF
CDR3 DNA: TGCAGCGTTGAAGCCCCCCTCACCGAAGGGTTCGAGCAGTACTTC

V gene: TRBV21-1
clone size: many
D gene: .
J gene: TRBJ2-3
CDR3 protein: CASSRRLAGGPIDTQYF
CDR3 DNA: TGTGCCAGCAGCCGACGACTAGCGGGGGGGCCTATAGATACGCAGTATTTT

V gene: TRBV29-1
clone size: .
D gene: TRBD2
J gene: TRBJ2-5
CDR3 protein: CSVEGTSGDQETQYF
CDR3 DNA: TGCAGCGTTGAAGGGACTAGCGGAGATCAAGAGACCCAGTACTTC

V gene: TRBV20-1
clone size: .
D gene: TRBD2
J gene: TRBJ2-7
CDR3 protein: CSATIGGLASGEQYF
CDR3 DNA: TGCAGTGCTACAATTGGGGGACTAGCGTCGGGAGAGCAGTACTTC

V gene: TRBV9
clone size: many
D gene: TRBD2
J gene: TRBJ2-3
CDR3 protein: CASSVVLAGGTDTQYF
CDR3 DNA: TGTGCCAGCAGCGTAGTACTAGCGGGGGGCACAGATACGCAGTATTTT

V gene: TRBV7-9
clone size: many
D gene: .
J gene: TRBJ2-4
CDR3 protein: CASSPYENIQYF
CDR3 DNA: TGTGCCAGCAGCCCCTACGAAAACATTCAGTACTTC

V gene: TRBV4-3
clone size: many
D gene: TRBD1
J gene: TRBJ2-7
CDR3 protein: CASSHGTGRYEQYF
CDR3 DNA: TGCGCCAGCAGCCACGGGACAGGGAGATACGAGCAGTACTTC

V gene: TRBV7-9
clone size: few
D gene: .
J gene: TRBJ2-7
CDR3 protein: CASSLPGAYEQYF
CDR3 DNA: TGTGCCAGCAGCTTACCGGGGGCCTACGAGCAGTACTTC

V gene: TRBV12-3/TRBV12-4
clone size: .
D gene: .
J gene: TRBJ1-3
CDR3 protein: CASSLRGFSGNTIYF
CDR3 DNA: TGTGCCAGCAGTTTACGGGGATTTTCTGGAAACACCATATATTTT

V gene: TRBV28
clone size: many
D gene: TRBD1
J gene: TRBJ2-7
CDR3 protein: CASSLGTDEQYF
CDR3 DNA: TGTGCCAGCAGCCTCGGGACAGACGAGCAGTACTTC

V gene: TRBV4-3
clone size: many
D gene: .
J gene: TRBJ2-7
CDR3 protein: CASSQEGSSFPYAQYF
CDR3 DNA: TGCGCCAGCAGCCAAGAAGGCAGCTCCTTTCCCTACGCGCAGTACTTC

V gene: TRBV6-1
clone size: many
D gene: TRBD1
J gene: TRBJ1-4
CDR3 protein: CASSEADRGLLEKLFF
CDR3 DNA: TGTGCCAGCAGTGAAGCGGACAGGGGGCTGCTGGAAAAACTGTTTTTT

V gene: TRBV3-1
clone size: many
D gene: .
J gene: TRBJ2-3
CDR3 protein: CASSPPTVRSTDTQYF
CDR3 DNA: TGTGCCAGCAGCCCCCCGACTGTGCGAAGCACAGATACGCAGTATTTT

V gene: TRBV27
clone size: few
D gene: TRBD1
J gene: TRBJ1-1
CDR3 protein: CASSLKGGGTEAFF
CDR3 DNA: TGTGCCAGCAGTTTGAAAGGGGGCGGCACTGAAGCTTTCTTT